This TCR beta chain was found in a study of T cell responses to AZD1222 COVID-19 vaccine. Points on this clone: Antigen unknown.

Assay: immunoSEQ multiplex PCR; the TCRdb copy retains only in-frame clones and omits some. The table shows roughly 120,000 clones, with more than 75% occurring only once. Germline lookup yields CDR1 LNHDA and CDR2 SQIVND (reference sequence). Trimming cost V 3 bases and J 0 bases, with 5 bases left between them. The length of the CDR3 is 13 residues. General study findings and limits: The peak T cell response came first, and repertoires were sampled only after it. Only 6 or 7 individuals given AZD1222 were seropositive at baseline. Increased Spike-specific TCR breadth and depth were observed after two AZD1222 doses.

The source material was peripheral blood, sampled 28 days after the second AZD1222 dose. The gene calls are TRBV19 and TRBJ1-2; D not resolved. The clonotype was recovered from an adult who received the AZD1222 COVID-19 vaccine. The CDR3 reads CASSIAPNYGYTF. Written as DNA, the CDR3 is TGTGCCAGTAGTATCGCGCCTAACTATGGCTACACCTTC.